These T cell receptor beta chains were read from a single sample in a study of human T cells and chemical hapten exposure. TCRdb called the RACE reads again in MiXCR, with one record for every CDR3 protein. This sample carries under 100,000 distinct CDR3 sequences, approximately 9% of them seen once, and the ten largest clones take just over 2.5%. Sample: whole blood, taken in connection with sensitization to the hapten diphenylcyclopropenone (DPC). All receptors come from a man between 40 and 49 years old with alopecia areata. Some clones in this sample may be carry-over from other donors' samples. Each CDR3 is given without its conserved first and last residue. Each record gives: J gene, V gene, CDR3 protein.

TRBJ2-3 TRBV29-1 SVDLRQEISTDTQY
TRBJ2-3 TRBV20-1 SAKTGGLADTQY
TRBJ2-6 TRBV18 ASAVGTSVVSGANVLT
TRBJ2-7 TRBV20-1 SGGQGQNYEQC
TRBJ1-2 TRBV12-3/TRBV12-4 ASSSVRGANYGYT
TRBJ2-1 TRBV14 ASSLTMGQGNNEQF
TRBJ2-3 TRBV7-2 ASSLIREPSTDTQY
TRBJ1-3 TRBV28 ASRRGGSGNTIY
TRBJ1-5 TRBV6-2/TRBV6-3 ASKDGARPQH
TRBJ2-5 TRBV18 ASSATASSGRKETQY
TRBJ1-2 TRBV7-2 ASSFGQGLDGYT
TRBJ2-1 TRBV10-3 AISGLGAGGGNEQF
TRBJ1-1 TRBV5-1 ASSSRGLMRMNTEAF
TRBJ1-4 TRBV11-2 ASSFQGTTNEKLF
TRBJ2-7 TRBV6-2/TRBV6-3 ASSSLYEQY
TRBJ1-2 TRBV12-3/TRBV12-4 ASSLSGTGYGYT
TRBJ2-1 TRBV12-3/TRBV12-4 ASSLFGGFSYNEQF
TRBJ2-7 TRBV7-2 ASSFEGGPTYEQY
TRBJ2-4 TRBV7-9 ASSPANGRELNIQY
TRBJ1-2 TRBV12-3/TRBV12-4 ASSTHDRPYGCT
TRBJ2-3 TRBV7-2 ASSARLVLTDTQY
TRBJ1-3 TRBV5-6 ASSSTGVPSGNTIY
TRBJ1-2 TRBV4-3 ASSQDLQGVNYGYT
TRBJ2-2 TRBV20-1 SARGPRGELF
TRBJ2-1 TRBV6-9 ASSSDRAHNEQF
TRBJ2-4 TRBV5-4 ASSGGTGGLQNIQY
TRBJ2-1 TRBV25-1 ASRGLSPYNEQF
TRBJ2-3 TRBV5-6 ASSFLAGGSTDTQY
TRBJ2-7 TRBV9 ASSGGLGGYEQY
TRBJ2-3 TRBV10-3 AISDQLAGGTDTQY
TRBJ2-5 TRBV28 ASSLRGRGDQETQY
TRBJ1-1 TRBV10-3 ATRAASSGTEAF
TRBJ1-2 TRBV14 ASSQTGGFYGYT
TRBJ1-6 TRBV6-5 ASSSSRGGLQPLH
TRBJ2-5 TRBV29-1 SGGEGETQY
TRBJ2-1 TRBV29-1 SVHLDRGGYNEQF
TRBJ2-5 TRBV20-1 SARGGDRVKTQY
TRBJ2-3 TRBV6-2/TRBV6-3 ASSYVPLDTQY
TRBJ2-1 TRBV20-1 SLYSGDYNEQF
TRBJ1-4 TRBV29-1 SVGGQGREKLF
TRBJ1-5 TRBV6-1 ASSGRGGDSNQPQH
TRBJ2-2 TRBV3-1 ASSQGLAGATGELF
TRBJ1-2 TRBV4-2 ASSQDRRDSQGYT
TRBJ1-2 TRBV12-5 ASAGGQGEDGYT